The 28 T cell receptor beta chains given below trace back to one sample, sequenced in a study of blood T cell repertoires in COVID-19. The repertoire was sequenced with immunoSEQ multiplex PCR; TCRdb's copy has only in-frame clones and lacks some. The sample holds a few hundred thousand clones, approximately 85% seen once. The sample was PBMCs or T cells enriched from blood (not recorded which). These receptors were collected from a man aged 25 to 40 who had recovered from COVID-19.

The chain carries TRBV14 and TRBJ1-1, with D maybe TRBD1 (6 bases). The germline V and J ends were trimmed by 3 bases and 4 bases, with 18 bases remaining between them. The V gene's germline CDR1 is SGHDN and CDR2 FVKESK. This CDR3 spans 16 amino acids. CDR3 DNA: TGTGCCAGCAGCCACCATAGGGGGAAGTCGGGCACTGAAGCTTTCTTT. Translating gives CASSHHRGKSGTEAFF.

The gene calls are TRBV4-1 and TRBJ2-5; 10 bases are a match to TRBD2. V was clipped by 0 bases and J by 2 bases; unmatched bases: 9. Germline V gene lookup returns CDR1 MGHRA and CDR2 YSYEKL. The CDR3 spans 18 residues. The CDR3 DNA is TGCGCCAGCAGCCAAGACGACGGGGCTAGCGGGAGTCAAGAGACCCAGTACTTC. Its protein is CASSQDDGASGSQETQYF.

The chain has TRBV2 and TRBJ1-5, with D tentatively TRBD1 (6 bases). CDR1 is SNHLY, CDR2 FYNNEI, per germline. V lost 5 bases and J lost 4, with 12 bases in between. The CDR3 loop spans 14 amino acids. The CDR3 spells CASSQQGSNQPQHF. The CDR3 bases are TGTGCCAGCAGTCAACAGGGTAGTAATCAGCCCCAGCATTTT.

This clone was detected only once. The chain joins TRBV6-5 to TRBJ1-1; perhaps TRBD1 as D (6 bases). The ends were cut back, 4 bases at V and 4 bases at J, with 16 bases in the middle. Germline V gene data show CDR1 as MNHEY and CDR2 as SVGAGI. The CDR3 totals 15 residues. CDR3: CASSSTPGEGTEAFF. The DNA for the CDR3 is TGTGCCAGCAGTTCGACCCCAGGGGAGGGCACTGAAGCTTTCTTT.

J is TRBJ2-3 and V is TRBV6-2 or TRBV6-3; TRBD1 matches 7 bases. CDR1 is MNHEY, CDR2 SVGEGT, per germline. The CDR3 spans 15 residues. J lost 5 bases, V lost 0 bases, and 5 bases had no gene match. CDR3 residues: CASSYSDRDIDTQYF. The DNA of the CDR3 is TGTGCCAGCAGTTACTCTGACAGGGACATAGATACGCAGTATTTT.

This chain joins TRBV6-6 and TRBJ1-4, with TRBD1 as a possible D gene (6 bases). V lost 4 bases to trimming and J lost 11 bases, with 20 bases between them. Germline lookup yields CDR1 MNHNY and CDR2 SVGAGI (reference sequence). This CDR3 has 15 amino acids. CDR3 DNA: TGTGCCAGCAGTTGGCAAACAGGGATGAATGTCAAACTGTTTTTT. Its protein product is CASSWQTGMNVKLFF.

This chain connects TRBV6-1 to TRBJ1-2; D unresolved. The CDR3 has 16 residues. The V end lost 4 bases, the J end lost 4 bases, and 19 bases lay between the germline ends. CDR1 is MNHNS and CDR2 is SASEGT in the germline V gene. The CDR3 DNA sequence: TGTGCCAGCAGTGGTTATTCTCGGTCCTCTGGCTATGGCTACACCTTC. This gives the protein CASSGYSRSSGYGYTF.

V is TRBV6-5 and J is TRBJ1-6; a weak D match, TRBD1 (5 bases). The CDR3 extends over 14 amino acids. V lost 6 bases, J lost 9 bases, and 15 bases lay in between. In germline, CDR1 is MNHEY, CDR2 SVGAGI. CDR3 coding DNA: TGTGCCAGCAGCGGGGACTGGAAAACTTCACCCCTCCACTTT. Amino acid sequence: CASSGDWKTSPLHF.

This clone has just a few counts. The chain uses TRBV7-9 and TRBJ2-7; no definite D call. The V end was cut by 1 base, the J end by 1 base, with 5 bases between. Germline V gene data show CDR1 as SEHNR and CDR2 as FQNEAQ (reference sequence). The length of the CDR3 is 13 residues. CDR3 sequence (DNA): TGTGCCAGCAGCTTAGGACTTTCCTACGAGCAGTACTTC. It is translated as CASSLGLSYEQYF.

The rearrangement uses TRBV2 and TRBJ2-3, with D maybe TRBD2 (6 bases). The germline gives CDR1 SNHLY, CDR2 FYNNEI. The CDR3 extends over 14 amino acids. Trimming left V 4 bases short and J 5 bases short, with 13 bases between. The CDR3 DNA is TGTGCCAGCAGTGGTCAGGGAGGAGGAGATACGCAGTATTTT. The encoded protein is CASSGQGGGDTQYF.

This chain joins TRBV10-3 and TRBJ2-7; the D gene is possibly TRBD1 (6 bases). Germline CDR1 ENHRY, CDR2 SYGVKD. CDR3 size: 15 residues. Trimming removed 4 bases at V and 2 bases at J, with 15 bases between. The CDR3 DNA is TGTGCCATCAGTGGGAACAGGGACCTTACCTACGAGCAGTACTTC. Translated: CAISGNRDLTYEQYF.

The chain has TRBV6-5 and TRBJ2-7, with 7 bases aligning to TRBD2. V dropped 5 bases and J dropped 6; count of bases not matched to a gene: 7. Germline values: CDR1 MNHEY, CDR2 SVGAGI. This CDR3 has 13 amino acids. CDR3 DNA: TGTGCCAGCAGTCGACCTGCTAGCGGCGAGCAGTACTTC. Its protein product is CASSRPASGEQYF.

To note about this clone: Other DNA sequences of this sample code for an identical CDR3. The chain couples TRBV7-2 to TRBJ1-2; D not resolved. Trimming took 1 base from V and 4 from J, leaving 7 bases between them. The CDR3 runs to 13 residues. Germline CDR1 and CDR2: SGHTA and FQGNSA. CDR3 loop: CASSLGGVYGYTF. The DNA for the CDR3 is TGTGCCAGCAGCTTAGGGGGAGTCTATGGCTACACCTTC.

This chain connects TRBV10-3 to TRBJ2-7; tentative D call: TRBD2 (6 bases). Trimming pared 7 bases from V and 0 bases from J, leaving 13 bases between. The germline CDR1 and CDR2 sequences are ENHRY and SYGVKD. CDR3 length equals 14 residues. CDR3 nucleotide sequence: TGTGCCATCACCCCCCAGACTAGCTCCTACGAGCAGTACTTC. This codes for CAITPQTSSYEQYF.

The CDR3 sequence is CASSQEGHPRATLTDTQYF. CDR3 DNA sequence: TGCGCCAGCAGCCAAGAGGGACATCCAAGGGCCACCCTCACAGATACGCAGTATTTT. The chain couples TRBV4-1 to TRBJ2-3, with a possible D match to TRBD1 (6 bases). Germline values: CDR1 MGHRA, CDR2 YSYEKL. Trimming shortened V by 0 bases and J by 2 bases, and 21 bases separated the two germline ends. CDR3 length: 19 residues.

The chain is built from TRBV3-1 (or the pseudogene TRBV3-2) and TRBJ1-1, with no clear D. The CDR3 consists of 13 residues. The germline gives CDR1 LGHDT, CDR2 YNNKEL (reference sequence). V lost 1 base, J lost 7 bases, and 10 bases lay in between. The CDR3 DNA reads TGTGCCAGCAGCCAAGCCCCCCGGGATGAAGCTTTCTTT. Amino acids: CASSQAPRDEAFF.

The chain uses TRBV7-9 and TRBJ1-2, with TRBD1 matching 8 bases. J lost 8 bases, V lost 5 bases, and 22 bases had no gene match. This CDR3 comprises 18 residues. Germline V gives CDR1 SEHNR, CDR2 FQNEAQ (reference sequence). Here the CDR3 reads CASSISSGQGISRRGYTF. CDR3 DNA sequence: TGTGCCAGCAGCATCAGCAGTGGACAGGGAATAAGTCGTAGGGGCTACACCTTC.

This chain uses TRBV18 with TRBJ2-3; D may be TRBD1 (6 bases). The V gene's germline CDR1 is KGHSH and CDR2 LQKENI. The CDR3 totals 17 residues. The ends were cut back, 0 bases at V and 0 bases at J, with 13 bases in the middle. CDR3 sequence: CASSPPPQGPSTDTQYF. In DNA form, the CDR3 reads TGTGCCAGCTCACCACCCCCCCAGGGGCCTAGCACAGATACGCAGTATTTT. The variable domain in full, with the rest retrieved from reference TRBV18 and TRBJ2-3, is NAGVMQNPRHLVRRRGQEARLRCSPMKGHSHVYWYRQLPEEGLKFMVYLQKENIIDESGMPKERFSAEFPKEGPSILRIQQVVRGDSAAYFCASSPPPQGPSTDTQYFGPGTRLTVL.

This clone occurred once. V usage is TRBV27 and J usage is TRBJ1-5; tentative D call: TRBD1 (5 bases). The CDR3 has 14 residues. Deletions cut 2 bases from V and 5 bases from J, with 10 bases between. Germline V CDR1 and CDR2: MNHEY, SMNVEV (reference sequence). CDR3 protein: CASSLRRGDQPQHF. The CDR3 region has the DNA TGTGCCAGCAGTTTACGGAGGGGAGATCAGCCCCAGCATTTT.

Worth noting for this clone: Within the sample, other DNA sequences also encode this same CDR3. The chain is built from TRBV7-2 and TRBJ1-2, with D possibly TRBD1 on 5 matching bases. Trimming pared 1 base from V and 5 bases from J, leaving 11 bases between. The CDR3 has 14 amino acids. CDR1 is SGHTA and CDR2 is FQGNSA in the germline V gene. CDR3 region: CASSLGPGGYGYTF. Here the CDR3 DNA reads TGTGCCAGCAGCTTAGGACCTGGGGGGTATGGCTACACCTTC.

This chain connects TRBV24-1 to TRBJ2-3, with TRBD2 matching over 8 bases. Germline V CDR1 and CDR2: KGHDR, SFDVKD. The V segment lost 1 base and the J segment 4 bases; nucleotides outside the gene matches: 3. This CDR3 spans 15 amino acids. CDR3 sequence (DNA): TGTGCCACCAGTGATTTCGGGGGGGGGCCAGATACGCAGTATTTT. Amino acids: CATSDFGGGPDTQYF.

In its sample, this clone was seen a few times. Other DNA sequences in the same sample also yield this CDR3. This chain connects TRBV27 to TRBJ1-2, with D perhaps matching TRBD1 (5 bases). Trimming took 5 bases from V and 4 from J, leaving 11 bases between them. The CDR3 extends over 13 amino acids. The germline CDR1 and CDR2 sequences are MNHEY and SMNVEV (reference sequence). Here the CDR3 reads CASSPRQGYGYTF. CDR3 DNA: TGTGCCAGCAGTCCGCGGCAGGGCTATGGCTACACCTTC.

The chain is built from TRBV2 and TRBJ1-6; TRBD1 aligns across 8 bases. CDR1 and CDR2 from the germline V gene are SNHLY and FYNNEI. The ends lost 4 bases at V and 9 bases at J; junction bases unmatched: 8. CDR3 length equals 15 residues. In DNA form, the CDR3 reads TGTGCCAGCAGTGTGGGTCAGGGGGCGGGTTCACCCCTCCACTTT. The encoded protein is CASSVGQGAGSPLHF.

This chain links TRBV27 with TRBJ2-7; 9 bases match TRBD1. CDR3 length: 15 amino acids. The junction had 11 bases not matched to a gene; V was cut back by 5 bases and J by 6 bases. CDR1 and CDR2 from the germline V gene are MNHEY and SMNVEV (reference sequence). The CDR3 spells CASSPFRTGVVEQYF. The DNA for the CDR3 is TGTGCCAGCAGTCCCTTTAGGACAGGGGTGGTCGAGCAGTACTTC.

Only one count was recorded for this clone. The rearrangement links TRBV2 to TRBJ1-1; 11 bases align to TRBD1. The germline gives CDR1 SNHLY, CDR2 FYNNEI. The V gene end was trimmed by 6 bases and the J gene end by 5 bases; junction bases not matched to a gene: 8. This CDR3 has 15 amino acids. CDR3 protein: CASRGTGGKGTEAFF. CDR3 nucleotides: TGTGCCAGCAGAGGGACAGGGGGTAAGGGAACTGAAGCTTTCTTT.

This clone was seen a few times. Written as DNA, the CDR3 is TGTGCCAGCACCCTACAAGGGGGGGCGCGGAATCAGCCCCAGCATTTT. Protein product: CASTLQGGARNQPQHF. This chain uses TRBV2 with TRBJ1-5, with D possibly being TRBD1 (6 bases). Germline V gene data show CDR1 as SNHLY and CDR2 as FYNNEI. V dropped 7 bases and J dropped 4 bases, with 20 bases sitting between them. The CDR3 contains 16 residues.

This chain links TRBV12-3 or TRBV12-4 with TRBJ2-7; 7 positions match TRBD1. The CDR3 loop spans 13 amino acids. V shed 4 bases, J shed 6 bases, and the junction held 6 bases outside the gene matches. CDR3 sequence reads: CASSSQGIGEQYF. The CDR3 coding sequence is TGTGCCAGCAGTTCACAGGGGATAGGCGAGCAGTACTTC.

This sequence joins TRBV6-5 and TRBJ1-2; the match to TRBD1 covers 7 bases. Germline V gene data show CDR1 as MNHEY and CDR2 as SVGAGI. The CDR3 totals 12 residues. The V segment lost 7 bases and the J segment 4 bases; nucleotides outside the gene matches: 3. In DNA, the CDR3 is TGTGCCAGCAATCGGGACAGCTATGGCTACACCTTC. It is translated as CASNRDSYGYTF.